This paragraph covers one TCR beta chain sequence. As the template, RNA transcripts were used to amplify TCR beta CDR3 regions. Second-round multiplex PCR came after a first-round RT-PCR that employed HTBI primers. TCRdb reprocessed the multiplex PCR reads via MiXCR and lists one record per CDR3 protein. The sample contains 260,000 or so distinct CDR3 sequences, 45% of which appear only once. With 5 bases removed from V and 4 bases from J, the gap between germline ends came to 14 bases. The germline V gene has CDR1 SGHNT and CDR2 YENEEA. There are 14 residues in the CDR3. These data come from a study of Graves' ophthalmopathy and Graves' hyperthyroidism.

Material for sequencing was peripheral blood. This TCR was recovered from an adult man with Graves' ophthalmopathy. The chain couples TRBV11-3 to TRBJ1-1; D is perhaps TRBD1 (5 bases). The CDR3 nucleotides read TGTGCCAGCAGCGGGGGACCGTCAGGCACTGAAGCTTTCTTT. Protein sequence: CASSGGPSGTEAFF.